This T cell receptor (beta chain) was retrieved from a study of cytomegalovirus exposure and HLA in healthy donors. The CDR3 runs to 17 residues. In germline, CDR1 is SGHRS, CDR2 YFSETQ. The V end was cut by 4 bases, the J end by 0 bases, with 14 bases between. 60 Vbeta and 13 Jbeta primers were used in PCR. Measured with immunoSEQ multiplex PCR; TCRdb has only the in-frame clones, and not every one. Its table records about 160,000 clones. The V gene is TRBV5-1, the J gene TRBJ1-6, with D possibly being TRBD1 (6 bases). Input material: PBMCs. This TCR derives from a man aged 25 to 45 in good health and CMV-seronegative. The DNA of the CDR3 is TGCGCCAGCAGCGTAAACAGGGAGAGCTCCTATAATTCACCCCTCCACTTT. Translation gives CASSVNRESSYNSPLHF. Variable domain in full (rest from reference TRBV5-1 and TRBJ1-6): KAGVTQTPRYLIKTRGQQVTLSCSPISGHRSVSWYQQTPGQGLQFLFEYFSETQRNKGNFPGRFSGRQFSNSRSEMNVSTLELGDSALYLCASSVNRESSYNSPLHFGNGTRLTVT.